These 26 T cell receptor beta chains originate from one sample sequenced in a study of T cell clusters in autoimmune cytopenias. TRB was amplified by touch-down multiplex PCR, primer pools A and B combined. TCRdb reprocessed the multiplex PCR reads and stores each CDR3 protein as one record, lacking DNA. This sample contains under 14,000 distinct CDR3 sequences. TRB amplification used around 0.25 ug of peripheral blood genomic DNA. The data also belong to a second study, concerning T cell repertoires in aging, cancer and after chemotherapy.

Sequencing was performed on peripheral blood. The source of these receptors is a human donor in good health.

The chain combines TRBV18 with TRBJ2-5. Germline CDR1 is KGHSH and CDR2 is LQKENI. The CDR3 covers 14 residues. CDR3 sequence: CASSPPQGQETQYF.

The V call is TRBV12-3 or TRBV12-4, the J call TRBJ2-6. The CDR3 extends over 13 amino acids. The CDR3 loop reads CASSNSGANVLTF.

The V call is TRBV5-6, the J call TRBJ2-2; TCRdb's D call of TRBD2 is untestable without DNA. This CDR3 has 13 amino acids. CDR1 is SGHDT and CDR2 is YYEEEE in the germline V gene. The CDR3 is CASSLPFTGELFF. The whole variable domain, remainder taken from reference TRBV5-6 and TRBJ2-2, is DAGVTQSPTHLIKTRGQQVTLRCSPKSGHDTVSWYQQALGQGPQFIFQYYEEEERQRGNFPDRFSGHQFPNYSSELNVNALLLGDSALYLCASSLPFTGELFFGEGSRLTVL.

The CDR3 sequence: CASSPRVLAGQETQYF. V gene TRBV18 combines with J gene TRBJ2-5; TCRdb indicates TRBD2, and absent DNA this call remains unverified. The CDR3 is 16 residues long. CDR1 KGHSH and CDR2 LQKENI come from the germline V gene.

Here the CDR3 reads CASSRRTSRDGYTF. The chain couples TRBV5-4 to TRBJ1-2; no DNA is available, so the TRBD1 call from TCRdb remains unchecked. The germline V gene has CDR1 SGHNT and CDR2 YYREEE (reference sequence). This CDR3 has 14 amino acids.

By frequency, this clonotype registers medium-sized (0.01 to 0.1%). The V call is TRBV29-1, the J call TRBJ2-2; TCRdb outputs TRBD1, but without DNA this stays unchecked. Germline CDR1 SQVTM, CDR2 ANQGSEA. The CDR3 covers 15 residues. This CDR3 is CSAGSSTRSTGELFF.

Judged by frequency, this clonotype is medium-sized (0.01 to 0.1%). The chain is built from TRBV29-1 and TRBJ2-3; TCRdb selects TRBD2, and the lack of DNA leaves this call unchecked. The CDR3 covers 17 residues. CDR1 and CDR2 from the germline V gene are SQVTM and ANQGSEA. The CDR3 sequence: CSVEAGLSGGGTDTQYF.

This clonotype is deemed medium-sized (0.01 to 0.1%) by its frequency. The rearrangement uses TRBV19 and TRBJ2-6. Germline CDR1 reads LNHDA; CDR2 reads SQIVND (reference sequence). This CDR3 is built from 15 residues. This CDR3 is CASSAQSSGANVLTF. Full variable domain (outside the CDR3, taken from reference TRBV19 and TRBJ2-6): DGGITQSPKYLFRKEGQNVTLSCEQNLNHDAMYWYRQDPGQGLRLIYYSQIVNDFQKGDIAEGYSVSREKKESFPLTVTSAQKNPTAFYLCASSAQSSGANVLTFGAGSRLTVL.

The chain recombines TRBV19 with TRBJ1-1; TCRdb calls TRBD1, which cannot be checked without DNA. Germline V gene lookup returns CDR1 LNHDA and CDR2 SQIVND (reference sequence). The CDR3 runs 15 residues. CDR3 region: CASTSRGAMNTEAFF.

The V call is TRBV27, the J call TRBJ2-7. This CDR3 spans 14 amino acids. The V gene's germline CDR1 is MNHEY and CDR2 SMNVEV (reference sequence). The CDR3 region is CASSLVVGKYEQYF.

V is TRBV19 and J is TRBJ2-3. The germline CDR1 and CDR2 sequences are LNHDA and SQIVND (reference sequence). The CDR3 has 11 amino acids. The CDR3 sequence: CASRWGDTQYF.

This chain joins TRBV5-6 and TRBJ2-2. This CDR3 has 14 residues. Germline values: CDR1 SGHDT, CDR2 YYEEEE. Here the CDR3 reads CASSFAGSTGELFF.

The chain carries TRBV19 and TRBJ1-1; the D call from TCRdb, TRBD1, cannot be confirmed without DNA. The CDR3 length is 14 residues. Germline CDR1 and CDR2: LNHDA and SQIVND (reference sequence). This CDR3 reads CASSTRGLNTEAFF.

This chain joins TRBV6-2 or TRBV6-3 and TRBJ2-7; checking the TCRdb D call of TRBD1 is not possible without DNA. The CDR3 is 14 amino acids. The germline V gene encodes CDR1 MNHEY and CDR2 SVGEGT. The CDR3 is CASSRGQGAYEQYF.

V and J are TRBV15 and TRBJ1-6; the TCRdb call, TRBD1, lacks DNA for checking. The germline gives CDR1 LNHNV, CDR2 YYDKDF (reference sequence). CDR3 length: 17 amino acids. CDR3 sequence: CATSSRQGARNNSPLHF.

This sequence joins TRBV10-3 and TRBJ1-5. This CDR3 comprises 12 residues. Germline V gene lookup returns CDR1 ENHRY and CDR2 SYGVKD. The CDR3 reads CATRRDNQPQHF.

The rearrangement uses TRBV10-3 and TRBJ2-2; there is no DNA to check the TCRdb D call of TRBD1. Germline assignment: CDR1 ENHRY and CDR2 SYGVKD. This CDR3 has 13 residues. The CDR3 protein is CGTGRVGDGELFF.

This chain connects TRBV6-1 to TRBJ2-4; lacking DNA, the TRBD1 call made by TCRdb goes unchecked. Germline CDR1 reads MNHNS; CDR2 reads SASEGT. The CDR3 totals 14 residues. The CDR3: CASSYRDSKNIQYF.

This chain joins TRBV29-1 and TRBJ2-4; lacking DNA, the TRBD1 call made by TCRdb goes unchecked. Germline values: CDR1 SQVTM, CDR2 ANQGSEA. The CDR3 consists of 14 residues. CDR3 sequence reads: CSVEDPGQPNIQYF.

The chain carries TRBV30 and TRBJ2-3; TCRdb reports TRBD1, a call that lacks DNA to check it against. CDR3 length equals 14 residues. Germline-derived CDR1 and CDR2 are GTSNPN and SVGIG (reference sequence). CDR3 loop: CAWTPGQGLDTQYF.

This sequence joins TRBV5-4 and TRBJ2-7; the TCRdb D gene call, TRBD2, has no DNA to confirm it. The germline V gene encodes CDR1 SGHNT and CDR2 YYREEE (reference sequence). The CDR3 is made up of 16 amino acids. CDR3 amino acids: CASSTRTSGAAGEQYF.

The chain uses TRBV19 and TRBJ2-1; TCRdb outputs TRBD2, but without DNA this stays unchecked. This CDR3 is 13 amino acids long. CDR1 LNHDA and CDR2 SQIVND come from the germline V gene (reference sequence). The CDR3 loop is CASRTSGKNEQFF.

The chain has TRBV29-1 and TRBJ1-1. The CDR3 totals 11 residues. Germline values: CDR1 SQVTM, CDR2 ANQGSEA. The CDR3 protein is CSVSSGTEAFF.

V usage is TRBV27 and J usage is TRBJ2-2; TCRdb's D gene call, TRBD1, goes unchecked for lack of DNA. CDR3 length: 14 amino acids. Germline values: CDR1 MNHEY, CDR2 SMNVEV (reference sequence). This CDR3 is CASSPSGQPGELFF.

The chain employs TRBV11-1 and TRBJ2-2; TCRdb's D gene call, TRBD1, goes unchecked for lack of DNA. From germline, CDR1 is SGHAT and CDR2 FQDESV (reference sequence). This CDR3 spans 17 amino acids. Here the CDR3 reads CASSLVAGTVNTGELFF.

The genes are TRBV6-4 and TRBJ2-1; TCRdb gives TRBD1 as the D gene, but with no DNA this cannot be confirmed. The CDR3 has 16 amino acids. Per the germline V gene, CDR1 is MRHNA and CDR2 is SNTAGT. The CDR3 sequence is CASSDPLGHEGDEQFF.